This T cell receptor (beta chain) stems from a study of T cell clones after liver transplantation. Study information: TCRbeta sequencing after a pre-transplant mixed lymphocyte reaction identified graft-donor-reactive clones, later tracked in post-transplant blood. Standard immunosuppression, with no induction, continued until 12-24 months after transplant. Broader study findings: Conclusions were preliminary, with small, heterogeneous patient groups.

This CDR3 has 15 residues. With V trimmed by 4 bases and J by 6 bases, 8 bases remained unmatched. In germline, CDR1 is SGHRS, CDR2 YFSETQ. As regards this clone: Its specificity is not known.

The table came from immunoSEQ multiplex PCR; TCRdb's copy has only in-frame clones and leaves some out. Seen here are 51,000 or so clones, roughly nine tenths observed once, and the top ten hold around an eighth. CD3+CD4+ and CD3+CD8+ cells were FACS-sorted from thawed unstimulated PBMCs. This material consisted of CD8+ T cells from blood, taken 12 months after liver transplant. The receptor was derived from a human patient who received a liver transplant. Part of the T cell pool may stem from the graft donor. The chain is built from TRBV5-1 and TRBJ2-1; 9 positions agree with TRBD1. In nucleotides, the CDR3 is TGCGCCAGCAGCCCACCGGGACAGGGTAGCAATGAGCAGTTCTTC. It yields the protein CASSPPGQGSNEQFF.